The 6 T cell receptor beta chains below all came from one sample that was sequenced in a study of CD8+ T cells in alopecia areata. After isolation, RNA underwent reverse transcription to generate cDNA as the sequencing template. Sequencing used immunoSEQ multiplex PCR; TCRdb keeps in-frame clones, though not all of them. Here the sample spans 90,000 to 150,000 clones, roughly two fifths being singletons. The sample comprised CD4+ T cells sorted from blood. All receptors derive from a human donor with alopecia areata.

This clone has more than one count but fewer than ten. This chain connects TRBV29-1 to TRBJ2-2; 9 nucleotides agree with TRBD2. This CDR3 has 14 residues. Losses at the gene ends were 3 bases for V and 3 bases for J; bases not matched to a gene: 2. Per the germline V gene, CDR1 is SQVTM and CDR2 is ANQGSEA. CDR3 in DNA: TGCAGCGTTGAGAGACTAGCGGACACCGGGGAGCTGTTTTTT. This gives the protein CSVERLADTGELFF.

V usage is TRBV29-1 and J usage is TRBJ1-2; 7 bases agree with TRBD1. CDR1 is SQVTM, CDR2 ANQGSEA, per germline. Trimming removed 6 bases from V and 7 bases from J; junction bases left unmatched: 5. The CDR3 has 11 residues. The CDR3 DNA sequence: TGCAGCGTAGAGGGGGCAAGTGGCTACACCTTC. It is translated as CSVEGASGYTF.

This clone came up a few times. The gene calls are TRBV29-1 and TRBJ2-3, with D tentatively TRBD2 (7 bases). This CDR3 comprises 13 residues. The V gene lost 8 bases and the J gene lost 3 bases, with 15 bases spanning the gap. Germline CDR1 SQVTM, CDR2 ANQGSEA. CDR3 coding DNA: TGCAGCCTTTCCGGGGGGCGGACAGATACGCAGTATTTT. Its translation is CSLSGGRTDTQYF.

In DNA form, the CDR3 reads TGTGCCAGCAGTTTGTTTAGGACAGGTGAAGCTTTCTTT. The encoded protein is CASSLFRTGEAFF. This chain uses TRBV27 with TRBJ1-1; the match to TRBD1 covers 7 bases. The CDR3 is 13 residues long. J lost 7 bases, V lost 3 bases, and 5 bases had no gene match. CDR1 is MNHEY, CDR2 SMNVEV, per germline (reference sequence).

This clone was observed a few times. This chain uses TRBV29-1 with TRBJ1-1; 7 bases match TRBD1. Germline values: CDR1 SQVTM, CDR2 ANQGSEA. The trim removed 5 bases at V and 0 bases at J, leaving 6 bases unmatched. The CDR3 sequence is 14 residues long. The CDR3 DNA sequence: TGCAGCGTTCAACAGGGGATTATGAACACTGAAGCTTTCTTT. Translated: CSVQQGIMNTEAFF.

This clone was counted only a few times. The chain couples TRBV5-4 to TRBJ2-6; D is undetermined. V shed 0 bases and J shed 0 bases, with 4 bases lying between them. This CDR3 is 15 amino acids long. Germline loops: CDR1 SGHNT, CDR2 YYREEE (reference sequence). Here the CDR3 DNA reads TGTGCCAGCAGCTTGGGAACCTCTGGGGCCAACGTCCTGACTTTC. It translates to CASSLGTSGANVLTF.